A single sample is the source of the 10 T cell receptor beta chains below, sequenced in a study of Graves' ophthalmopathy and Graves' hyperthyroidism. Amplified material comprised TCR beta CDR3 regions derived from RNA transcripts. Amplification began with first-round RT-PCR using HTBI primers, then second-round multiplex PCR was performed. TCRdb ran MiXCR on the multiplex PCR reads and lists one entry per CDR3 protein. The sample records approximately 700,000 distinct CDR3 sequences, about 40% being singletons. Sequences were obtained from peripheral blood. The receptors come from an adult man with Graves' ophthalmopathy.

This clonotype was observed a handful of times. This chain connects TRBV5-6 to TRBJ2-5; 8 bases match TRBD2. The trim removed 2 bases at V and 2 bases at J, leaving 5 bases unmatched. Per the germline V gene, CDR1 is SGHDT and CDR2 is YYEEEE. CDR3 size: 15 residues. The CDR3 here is CASSFGGGLQETQYF. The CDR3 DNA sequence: TGTGCCAGCAGCTTCGGGGGGGGCCTGCAAGAGACCCAGTACTTC.

This CDR3 reads CSASRTELAGETQYF. CDR3 DNA: TGCAGTGCTAGTCGTACTGAACTAGCGGGAGAGACCCAGTACTTC. The V call is TRBV20-1, the J call TRBJ2-5; 9 bases fit TRBD2. The germline gives CDR1 DFQATT, CDR2 SNEGSKA (reference sequence). V lost 3 bases and J lost 4; bases outside the gene matches: 9. CDR3 length: 15 residues.

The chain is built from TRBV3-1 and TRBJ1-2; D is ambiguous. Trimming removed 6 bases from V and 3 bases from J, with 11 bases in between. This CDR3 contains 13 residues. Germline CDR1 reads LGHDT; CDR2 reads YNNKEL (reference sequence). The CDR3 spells CASSYSNHYGYTF. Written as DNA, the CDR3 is TGTGCCAGCAGTTACTCGAATCACTATGGCTACACCTTC.

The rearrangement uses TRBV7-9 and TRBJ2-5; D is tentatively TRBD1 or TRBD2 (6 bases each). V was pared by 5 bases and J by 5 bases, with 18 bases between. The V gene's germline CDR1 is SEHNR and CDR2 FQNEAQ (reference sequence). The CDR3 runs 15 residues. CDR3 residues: CASSLDQGRKETQYF. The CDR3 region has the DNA TGTGCCAGCAGCCTAGATCAGGGGAGGAAGGAGACCCAGTACTTC.

CDR3 nucleotides: TGTGCCAGCAGCCGTCGACAGGCGGGCACCCAGTACTTC. Amino acid sequence: CASSRRQAGTQYF. This chain connects TRBV7-9 to TRBJ2-5; D possibly corresponds to TRBD1 (6 bases). V was pared by 5 bases and J by 8 bases, with 15 bases between. The CDR3 length is 13 residues. Germline CDR1 SEHNR, CDR2 FQNEAQ (reference sequence).

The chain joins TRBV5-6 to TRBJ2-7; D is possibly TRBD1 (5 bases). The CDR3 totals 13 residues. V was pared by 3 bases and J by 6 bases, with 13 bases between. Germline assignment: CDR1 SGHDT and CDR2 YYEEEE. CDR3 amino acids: CASSSQGWSEQYF. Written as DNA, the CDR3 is TGTGCCAGCAGCTCTCAGGGTTGGAGCGAGCAGTACTTC.

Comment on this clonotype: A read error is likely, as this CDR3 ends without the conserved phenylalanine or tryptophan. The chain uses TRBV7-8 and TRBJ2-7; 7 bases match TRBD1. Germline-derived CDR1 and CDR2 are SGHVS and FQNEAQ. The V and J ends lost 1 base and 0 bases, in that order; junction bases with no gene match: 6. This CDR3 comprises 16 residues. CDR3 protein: CASSLGNRGHSYEQYL. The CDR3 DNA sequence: TGTGCCAGCAGCTTAGGAAACAGGGGACACTCCTACGAGCAGTACTTG.

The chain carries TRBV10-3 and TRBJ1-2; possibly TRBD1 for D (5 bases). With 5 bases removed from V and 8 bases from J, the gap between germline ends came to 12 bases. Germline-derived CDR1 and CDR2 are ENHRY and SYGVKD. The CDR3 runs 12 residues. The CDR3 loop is CAISQPGTGYTF. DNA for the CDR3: TGTGCCATCAGTCAACCTGGGACCGGCTACACCTTC.

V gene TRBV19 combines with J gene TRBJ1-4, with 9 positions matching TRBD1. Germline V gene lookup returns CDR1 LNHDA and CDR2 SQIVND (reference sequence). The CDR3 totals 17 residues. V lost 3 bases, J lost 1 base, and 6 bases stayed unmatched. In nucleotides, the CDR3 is TGTGCCAGTAGTATGGGATGGACAGGGGTAACTAATGAAAAACTGTTTTTT. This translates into CASSMGWTGVTNEKLFF.

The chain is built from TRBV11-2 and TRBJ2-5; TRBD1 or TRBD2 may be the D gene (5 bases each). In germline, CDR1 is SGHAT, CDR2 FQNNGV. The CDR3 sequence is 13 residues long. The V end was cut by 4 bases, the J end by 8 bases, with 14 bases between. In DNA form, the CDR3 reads TGTGCCAGCAGCTCCTGGGACGGCGGTACCCAGTACTTC. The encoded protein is CASSSWDGGTQYF.